This T cell receptor (beta chain) emerged from a study of identical twins. General study findings and limits: Low generation-probability sequences were in excess among twin-shared out-of-frame alpha sequences.

Trimming left V 7 bases short and J 8 bases short, with 23 bases between. The CDR3 length is 15 residues. Template switching supplied a universal primer site; unique molecular identifiers were carried on the cDNA. MiXCR was run by TCRdb on the 5' RACE reads, yielding one entry per CDR3 protein. The data show hundreds of thousands of distinct CDR3 sequences, around a sixth seen once. This clonotype was observed at least ten times. What it binds is not known. The same sample was also used in a study of T cells expressing NK-cell markers. Per that paper: Among the experiments, several used an anti-gamma-delta TCR antibody to restrict sorting to alpha-beta TCR T cells. The same clonotypes also predominated in the CD3+CD56-NKG2C+ fraction of a handful of donors.

The genes are TRBV12-3 or TRBV12-4 and TRBJ1-2; possibly TRBD1 for D (5 bases). The specimen sequenced was PBMCs. The receptor was derived from a woman under 30 in good health. In nucleotides, the CDR3 is TGTGCCAGCAACCATCGGGGCCGGGGGATGAGCGGCTACACCTTC. The encoded protein is CASNHRGRGMSGYTF.